This T cell receptor (beta chain) was sequenced for a study of identical twins. cDNA molecules carried unique molecular identifiers, and template switching added a universal primer site. MiXCR, run by TCRdb on the 5' RACE reads, gives a single entry per CDR3 protein. The sample lists 1.5 million or so distinct CDR3 sequences; about 32% were seen once. The CDR3 consists of 14 residues. Trimming shortened V by 3 bases and J by 0 bases, and 9 bases separated the two germline ends. Germline V gene lookup returns CDR1 DFQATT and CDR2 SNEGSKA (reference sequence). Broader study findings: Models predicted too little out-of-frame TCR alpha sharing in monozygotic twins. Twins shared out-of-frame alpha sequences with excess low generation probability. Analyses of zero insertions could be partly confounded by invariant MAIT and iNKT cells.

In this sample, this clonotype turned up a few times. Antigen unknown. The TCR sequence derives from a newborn girl in good health. Input material: cord blood. The rearrangement links TRBV20-1 to TRBJ2-1, with D hard to call. Written as DNA, the CDR3 is TGCAGTGCTAGCGGGTACAGCTCCTACAATGAGCAGTTCTTC. It encodes CSASGYSSYNEQFF.